This T cell receptor beta chain was documented in a study of T cell responses to AZD1222 COVID-19 vaccine. Broader study findings: Donors were chiefly white British, with a greater number of females, and clonal diversity was perhaps underestimated.

The assay was immunoSEQ multiplex PCR, and TCRdb's table has in-frame clones only and misses some. Here the sample spans around 160,000 clones, 82% being singletons. With respect to this clone: The antigen remains undetermined.

The CDR3 is 14 amino acids. Trimming took 2 bases from V and 0 from J, leaving 6 bases between them. Germline CDR1 is SGHDT and CDR2 is YYEEEE. The input for sequencing was peripheral blood, taken on day 0 of MenACWY control vaccination. The chain uses TRBV5-6 and TRBJ2-1, with D possibly being TRBD2 (5 bases). This sequence was found in an adult in good health. CDR3 residues: CASSLGSSYNEQFF. In nucleotides, the CDR3 is TGTGCCAGCAGCTTAGGGAGCTCCTACAATGAGCAGTTCTTC.